Below, 21 T cell receptor beta chains from the same sample are listed, as sequenced in a study of early T cells in non-severe SARS-CoV-2 infection. TCRdb reanalysed the 5' RACE reads using MiXCR and keeps one entry per CDR3 protein. The data contain under 85,000 distinct CDR3 sequences, about 5% of them seen just once; the ten biggest clones take up about 7%. The sample consisted of whole blood, taken at baseline. These receptors were obtained from an adult who was a healthcare worker with PCR-confirmed SARS-CoV-2 infection or an uninfected control (not recorded which).

This clonotype was detected only once. A much larger clone sits a single nucleotide away, making a read error possible. This sequence joins TRBV4-1 and TRBJ2-5; TRBD1 matches at 10 bases. Germline values: CDR1 MGHRA, CDR2 YSYEKL. This CDR3 is 17 amino acids long. Trimming at V came to 4 bases and at J to 4 bases, leaving 12 bases not matched to a gene. The CDR3 DNA sequence: TGCGCCAGCAGCCTTACTTGGGACAGGGGACCTCGAGAGACCCAGTACTTC. This sequence encodes CASSLTWDRGPRETQYF.

The chain has TRBV29-1 and TRBJ2-2, with D possibly matching TRBD2 (5 bases). This CDR3 is 14 amino acids long. V was clipped by 4 bases and J by 7 bases, with 16 bases between them. The germline V gene has CDR1 SQVTM and CDR2 ANQGSEA. In nucleotides, the CDR3 is TGCAGCGTTGTCTTGGACCGGAGGAACGGGGAGCTGTTTTTT. This gives the protein CSVVLDRRNGELFF.

This clonotype is categorized as medium-sized. The gene calls are TRBV12-3 or TRBV12-4 and TRBJ1-1, with D hard to call. CDR3 length: 11 amino acids. Between the trimmed V and J ends, which lost 8 bases and 1 base, there was a span of 5 bases. The CDR3 nucleotides read TGTGCCAGCGCAGGGAACACTGAAGCTTTCTTT. As protein: CASAGNTEAFF.

The V and J genes are TRBV2 and TRBJ2-7, with 7 bases lining up with TRBD2. Unmatched junction bases numbered 3, after V lost 7 bases and J lost 3 bases. Germline loops: CDR1 SNHLY, CDR2 FYNNEI. The CDR3 spans 12 residues. The CDR3 DNA sequence: TGTGCCAGCAAAGGCGGGAGCTACGAGCAGTACTTC. This sequence encodes CASKGGSYEQYF.

The chain has TRBV28 and TRBJ2-1; 13 nucleotides line up with TRBD2. Germline lookup yields CDR1 MDHEN and CDR2 SYDVKM. The CDR3 runs 16 residues. With 6 bases clipped from V and 7 bases from J, the junction kept 9 bases outside the gene matches. CDR3 DNA: TGTGCCAGCAGACCGGGACTAGCGGGGCTTGGAAATGAGCAGTTCTTC. Amino acids: CASRPGLAGLGNEQFF.

This clonotype was recorded at least ten times. The V and J genes are TRBV7-6 and TRBJ2-7; D is possibly TRBD1 (6 bases). The germline gives CDR1 SGHVS, CDR2 FNYEAQ. The CDR3 has 14 amino acids. The ends were cut back, 4 bases at V and 5 bases at J, with 15 bases in the middle. CDR3 amino acids: CASSSGSGVHEQYF. The CDR3 DNA is TGTGCCAGCAGCTCCGGGTCAGGGGTCCACGAGCAGTACTTC.

The chain uses TRBV12-3 or TRBV12-4 and TRBJ1-1, with 9 bases lining up with TRBD1. Trimming removed 6 bases from V and 1 base from J; junction bases left unmatched: 15. The CDR3 is 18 residues long. The CDR3 reads CASSPKHGTGIQNTEAFF. CDR3 nucleotides: TGTGCCAGCAGCCCCAAGCACGGGACAGGGATTCAGAACACTGAAGCTTTCTTT.

There are a few counts of this clonotype. The chain employs TRBV4-1 and TRBJ1-1; 9 nucleotides match TRBD1. The CDR3 length is 14 residues. In germline, CDR1 is MGHRA, CDR2 YSYEKL. The V and J ends lost 4 bases and 5 bases, in that order; junction bases with no gene match: 5. The CDR3 region has the DNA TGCGCCAGCAGCCCGGGACAGGGAGCGACTGAAGCTTTCTTT. Protein sequence: CASSPGQGATEAFF.

This chain connects TRBV2 to TRBJ2-5, with D tentatively TRBD1 (6 bases). There are 14 residues in the CDR3. CDR1 is SNHLY, CDR2 FYNNEI, per germline. V gave up 6 bases and J gave up 4 bases, with 15 bases separating them. The chain's CDR3 is CASSIQGPGETQYF. CDR3 coding DNA: TGTGCCAGCAGCATACAGGGCCCAGGAGAGACCCAGTACTTC.

The rearrangement uses TRBV20-1 and TRBJ2-3, with 9 bases aligning to TRBD1. From germline, CDR1 is DFQATT and CDR2 SNEGSKA (reference sequence). CDR3 length equals 14 residues. V was clipped by 2 bases and J by 14 bases; unmatched bases: 14. CDR3: CSARTGQGIVVRYF. The CDR3 DNA reads TGCAGTGCTAGAACGGGACAGGGTATAGTCGTTCGGTATTTT.

In its sample, this clonotype was seen a few times. The rearrangement uses TRBV15 and TRBJ2-1; D is unclear. The CDR3 loop spans 12 amino acids. With 4 bases removed from V and 8 bases from J, the gap between germline ends came to 9 bases. CDR1 and CDR2 from the germline V gene are LNHNV and YYDKDF (reference sequence). This chain's CDR3 is CATSTSVYEQFF. DNA for the CDR3: TGTGCCACCAGCACGTCTGTCTATGAGCAGTTCTTC.

This clonotype was detected many times. The chain has TRBV29-1 and TRBJ1-2, with no clear D. This CDR3 contains 11 residues. Germline CDR1 is SQVTM and CDR2 is ANQGSEA. Between the trimmed V and J ends, which lost 2 bases and 10 bases, there was a span of 11 bases. The CDR3 coding sequence is TGCAGCGTTGAACGGAGCCACGTCTACACCTTC. Protein: CSVERSHVYTF.

The table lists this clonotype with a few counts. This chain links TRBV18 with TRBJ2-1; 9 bases map to TRBD1. V trimming: 3 bases; J trimming: 6 bases; junction bases outside the gene matches: 6. The CDR3 runs to 15 residues. Germline CDR1 reads KGHSH; CDR2 reads LQKENI. This chain's CDR3 is CASSPGTGRFNEQFF. CDR3 nucleotides: TGTGCCAGCTCACCCGGGACAGGGAGATTCAATGAGCAGTTCTTC. The full variable domain, its missing parts supplied by reference TRBV18 and TRBJ2-1, is NAGVMQNPRHLVRRRGQEARLRCSPMKGHSHVYWYRQLPEEGLKFMVYLQKENIIDESGMPKERFSAEFPKEGPSILRIQQVVRGDSAAYFCASSPGTGRFNEQFFGPGTRLTVL.

This clonotype was detected a few times. This chain uses TRBV28 with TRBJ2-3; 15 positions match TRBD2. V shed 3 bases and J 6 bases; nucleotides not matched to a gene: 10. This CDR3 spans 18 amino acids. CDR1 is MDHEN and CDR2 is SYDVKM in the germline V gene. The CDR3 nucleotides are TGTGCCAGCAGTTTGATTCGGACTAGCGGGAGGGCCTTGGATACGCAGTATTTT. It codes for CASSLIRTSGRALDTQYF.

In this sample, this clonotype turned up a few times. The chain is built from TRBV29-1 and TRBJ2-7; TRBD1 aligns across 9 bases. The CDR3 covers 13 residues. The germline V gene has CDR1 SQVTM and CDR2 ANQGSEA. With V trimmed by 4 bases and J by 3 bases, 4 bases remained unmatched. The chain's CDR3 is CSVAETGGYEQYF. CDR3 nucleotides: TGCAGCGTTGCGGAGACAGGGGGCTACGAGCAGTACTTC.

This clonotype occurred many times. This chain uses TRBV10-1 with TRBJ2-3; 11 nucleotides agree with TRBD2. CDR1 is WNHNN, CDR2 SYGVQD, per germline (reference sequence). The CDR3 covers 16 residues. The ends lost 7 bases at V and 2 bases at J; junction bases unmatched: 8. The CDR3 protein is CASTPGLAVDTDTQYF. The CDR3 bases are TGCGCCAGCACCCCGGGACTAGCGGTCGACACAGATACGCAGTATTTT.

This clonotype occurred many times. The rearrangement links TRBV19 to TRBJ2-1; D ambiguous. This CDR3 spans 13 amino acids. In germline, CDR1 is LNHDA, CDR2 SQIVND (reference sequence). V was clipped by 1 base and J by 9 bases, with 10 bases between them. CDR3 residues: CASSIGPLGEQFF. CDR3 sequence (DNA): TGTGCCAGTAGTATAGGTCCTTTAGGTGAGCAGTTCTTC. The full variable domain, in which reference TRBV19 and TRBJ2-1 provide the parts outside the CDR3, is DGGITQSPKYLFRKEGQNVTLSCEQNLNHDAMYWYRQDPGQGLRLIYYSQIVNDFQKGDIAEGYSVSREKKESFPLTVTSAQKNPTAFYLCASSIGPLGEQFFGPGTRLTVL.

CDR3 nucleotide sequence: TGTGCCAGCAGCCGGGGACTAGCTAACTACAATGAGCAGTTCTTC. Protein sequence: CASSRGLANYNEQFF. The rearrangement joins TRBV7-6 to TRBJ2-1; 9 bases fit TRBD2. Germline V gene sequence: CDR1 SGHVS, CDR2 FNYEAQ. This CDR3 has 15 residues. V dropped 5 bases and J dropped 3; count of bases not matched to a gene: 5.

At least ten counts were recorded for this clonotype. The chain joins TRBV28 to TRBJ1-1; the D gene is possibly TRBD1 (6 bases). Germline CDR1 MDHEN, CDR2 SYDVKM. The CDR3 is 19 amino acids. V lost 10 bases, J lost 0 bases, and 30 bases lay in between. The CDR3 loop is CATSLPGHIATVMNTEAFF. CDR3 coding DNA: TGTGCCACATCCCTCCCGGGACACATAGCCACAGTTATGAACACTGAAGCTTTCTTT.

Only a few counts were recorded for this clonotype. This chain uses TRBV4-2 with TRBJ1-1; D uncertain. CDR3 length equals 14 residues. CDR1 is LGHNA and CDR2 is YNFKEQ in the germline V gene. Trimming removed 1 base from V and 3 bases from J, with 9 bases in between. The CDR3 DNA follows: TGTGCCAGCAGCCAAGTTGGAAGTTACACTGAAGCTTTCTTT. Translating it yields CASSQVGSYTEAFF.

This clonotype was observed a handful of times. The chain uses TRBV28 and TRBJ1-2; weak D call: TRBD1 (6 bases). Germline V gene sequence: CDR1 MDHEN, CDR2 SYDVKM. V was trimmed by 5 bases and J by 4 bases, leaving 23 bases between them. This CDR3 is 17 amino acids long. The CDR3 protein is CASSLITGGGQIYGYTF. The CDR3 region has the DNA TGTGCCAGCAGTCTCATAACCGGGGGAGGACAGATCTATGGCTACACCTTC.